The clone carrying this TCR beta chain turned up a few times. TCRbeta library preparation incorporated unique molecular identifiers. In TCRdb, the PCR reads were re-called with MiXCR into one record per CDR3 protein. The profile shows a few hundred thousand distinct CDR3 sequences, about 12% of them singletons. The data were taken from a study of T-cell reconstitution after alpha-beta-depleted transplantation in children. The ends were cut back, 7 bases at V and 4 bases at J, with 13 bases in the middle. The CDR3 length is 13 residues. The clonotype originates from a human donor who donated a stem cell graft to a child with combined immunodeficiency. V gene TRBV12-3 or TRBV12-4 combines with J gene TRBJ1-1, with D possibly matching TRBD1 (5 bases). Source: PBMCs from the stem cell graft donor, taken from the stem cell graft. CDR3 sequence: CASTTGWVTEAFF. The CDR3 DNA is TGTGCCAGCACCACAGGCTGGGTCACTGAAGCTTTCTTT.